This T cell receptor (beta chain) was identified in a study of T cell changes during pregnancy in multiple sclerosis. Only in-frame clones appear in the TCRdb table, and some are missing; sequencing was by immunoSEQ multiplex PCR. The sample records roughly 53,000 clones, over 85% being singletons. Sequencing was performed on CD8+ T cells from peripheral blood mononuclear cells, taken before pregnancy. This receptor was identified in a female donor with multiple sclerosis, enrolled in a pregnancy study.

CDR3 loop: CASSQGGQNSYNEQFF. In DNA, the CDR3 is TGCGCCAGCAGCCAAGGGGGACAGAACTCCTACAATGAGCAGTTCTTC. The V call is TRBV4-3, the J call TRBJ2-1; 7 nucleotides match TRBD1. With 1 base clipped from V and 0 bases from J, the junction kept 3 bases outside the gene matches. The CDR3 contains 16 residues. Germline assignment: CDR1 LGHNA and CDR2 YSLEER.